The next 29 T cell receptor beta chains were all read from a single sample in a study of T cells in tumors after PD-1 blockade. Generated by immunoSEQ multiplex PCR, the TCRdb table keeps only in-frame clones and is missing some. This table holds around 21,000 clones, 81% found once. Sequencing used PBMCs, obtained after anti-PD-1 therapy. The receptors here all came from a human donor with advanced basal cell or squamous cell carcinoma (not recorded which).

This chain uses TRBV2 with TRBJ1-6; D call uncertain. CDR3 length: 17 residues. Germline V CDR1 and CDR2: SNHLY, FYNNEI. V was cut by 6 bases and J by 0 bases, with 15 bases left in between. CDR3 sequence reads: CASSPGGTFSYNSPLHF. The CDR3, as DNA: TGTGCCAGCAGCCCTGGTGGAACCTTCTCCTATAATTCACCCCTCCACTTT.

This chain connects TRBV2 to TRBJ1-1; TRBD1 might be the D (5 bases). Germline V CDR1 and CDR2: SNHLY, FYNNEI. This CDR3 has 14 residues. The V end lost 8 bases, the J end lost 4 bases, and 17 bases lay between the germline ends. The CDR3 loop is CASRGAGLGTEAFF. The CDR3 coding sequence is TGTGCCAGCCGCGGGGCGGGGCTGGGCACTGAAGCTTTCTTT.

The chain employs TRBV7-8 and TRBJ2-1; D gene unclear. The V gene's germline CDR1 is SGHVS and CDR2 FQNEAQ. CDR3 length equals 18 residues. The V and J ends lost 5 bases and 7 bases respectively, with 27 bases between them. This CDR3 reads CASSLRAPSGKSQNEQFF. The CDR3 bases are TGTGCCAGCAGCCTCCGGGCCCCCAGTGGGAAAAGCCAAAATGAGCAGTTCTTC.

The chain uses TRBV7-2 and TRBJ2-1; 8 bases align to TRBD1. The CDR3 is 14 amino acids. V was pared by 5 bases and J by 9 bases, with 9 bases of the junction left unmatched. CDR1 and CDR2 (germline): SGHTA, FQGNSA. The CDR3 nucleotides are TGTGCCAGCAGCCAAGGACAGGGTCTCGGTGAGCAGTTCTTC. Protein: CASSQGQGLGEQFF.

The chain has TRBV10-3 and TRBJ2-7, with 7 bases aligning to TRBD1. The germline V gene encodes CDR1 ENHRY and CDR2 SYGVKD. CDR3 length: 12 residues. Germline trimming cut 8 bases from V and 2 bases from J; bases unmatched to any gene: 3. Here the CDR3 DNA reads TGTGCCATCGGGGACAGACCCTACGAGCAGTACTTC. Translated: CAIGDRPYEQYF.

The chain is built from TRBV6-6 and TRBJ2-1, with 7 bases fitting TRBD2. Germline-derived CDR1 and CDR2 are MNHNY and SVGAGI (reference sequence). J gave up 4 bases and V 6 bases, and 6 bases lay outside the gene matches. This CDR3 has 14 amino acids. The CDR3 DNA reads TGTGCCAGCAGCTTGAGCGGGACTTACAATGAGCAGTTCTTC. Its translation: CASSLSGTYNEQFF.

A few counts support this clone. The rearrangement joins TRBV28 to TRBJ2-7, with D possibly TRBD1 on 5 matching bases. Trimming pared 4 bases from V and 5 bases from J, leaving 9 bases between. Germline CDR1 MDHEN, CDR2 SYDVKM. The CDR3 is made up of 12 amino acids. Here the CDR3 reads CASSSGINEQYF. DNA for the CDR3: TGTGCCAGCAGTTCAGGGATCAACGAGCAGTACTTC. The variable domain in full, with the rest retrieved from reference TRBV28 and TRBJ2-7, is DVKVTQSSRYLVKRTGEKVFLECVQDMDHENMFWYRQDPGLGLRLIYFSYDVKMKEKGDIPEGYSVSREKKERFSLILESASTNQTSMYLCASSSGINEQYFGPGTRLTVT.

The chain uses TRBV7-9 and TRBJ1-1; D ambiguous. Germline CDR1 reads SEHNR; CDR2 reads FQNEAQ (reference sequence). V was trimmed by 1 base and J by 6 bases, leaving 18 bases between them. The CDR3 is made up of 16 amino acids. CDR3 bases: TGTGCCAGCAGCTTAGACTCCCCAAGTTTAGAACCTGAAGCTTTCTTT. Encoded protein: CASSLDSPSLEPEAFF.

This clone was seen a few times. The rearrangement links TRBV19 to TRBJ2-2, with D possibly matching TRBD2 (5 bases). Germline V gene lookup returns CDR1 LNHDA and CDR2 SQIVND (reference sequence). The CDR3 is made up of 12 amino acids. Trimming shortened V by 7 bases and J by 7 bases, and 10 bases separated the two germline ends. DNA for the CDR3: TGTGCCAGTAAGGAGGTCAGCGGGGAGCTGTTTTTT. As protein: CASKEVSGELFF.

The rearrangement links TRBV2 to TRBJ1-2, with D perhaps matching TRBD1 (5 bases). CDR1 and CDR2 (germline): SNHLY, FYNNEI. The CDR3 loop spans 15 amino acids. Trimming took off 4 bases at V and 0 bases at J, with 12 bases between the two ends. The CDR3 loop reads CASSAEGRANYGYTF. CDR3 bases: TGTGCCAGCAGTGCCGAGGGCAGGGCTAACTATGGCTACACCTTC.

This clone was recorded once. The chain joins TRBV19 to TRBJ2-1, with TRBD2 matching 8 bases. The ends lost 8 bases at V and 9 bases at J; junction bases unmatched: 9. Looked up from germline, CDR1 is LNHDA and CDR2 is SQIVND (reference sequence). The CDR3 covers 13 residues. This chain's CDR3 is CASGSGGLGEQFF. CDR3 sequence (DNA): TGTGCCAGTGGTTCGGGAGGGCTCGGTGAGCAGTTCTTC. The variable domain in full, completed from reference TRBV19 and TRBJ2-1, reads DGGITQSPKYLFRKEGQNVTLSCEQNLNHDAMYWYRQDPGQGLRLIYYSQIVNDFQKGDIAEGYSVSREKKESFPLTVTSAQKNPTAFYLCASGSGGLGEQFFGPGTRLTVL.

The chain recombines TRBV7-9 with TRBJ2-7; 13 bases agree with TRBD2. CDR3 length equals 15 residues. Trimming cost V 5 bases and J 3 bases; bases outside gene matches: 4. Germline V gives CDR1 SEHNR, CDR2 FQNEAQ (reference sequence). The CDR3, as DNA: TGTGCCAGCAGCACCCGGACTAGCGGGAGCTACGAGCAGTACTTC. The encoded protein is CASSTRTSGSYEQYF.

Concerning this clone itself: At the DNA level, this CDR3 is encoded by other sequences in the same sample as well. This sequence joins TRBV2 and TRBJ1-5, with no clear D. This CDR3 contains 12 residues. Germline-derived CDR1 and CDR2 are SNHLY and FYNNEI. The V gene lost 4 bases and the J gene lost 5 bases, with 6 bases spanning the gap. CDR3 in DNA: TGTGCCAGCAGTGCGACTTATCAGCCCCAGCATTTT. Its protein product is CASSATYQPQHF.

The gene calls are TRBV7-9 and TRBJ1-2, with 8 bases lining up with TRBD1. The CDR3 has 11 residues. Germline lookup yields CDR1 SEHNR and CDR2 FQNEAQ (reference sequence). Trimming removed 6 bases from V and 8 bases from J; junction bases left unmatched: 2. CDR3 nucleotide sequence: TGTGCCAGCAGTGGGGACAGGGGCTACACCTTC. Translated: CASSGDRGYTF.

The chain links TRBV3-1 (or the pseudogene TRBV3-2) to TRBJ2-2; TRBD2 agrees at 7 bases. This CDR3 contains 14 residues. V was clipped by 8 bases and J by 2 bases; unmatched bases: 5. Germline lookup yields CDR1 LGHDT and CDR2 YNNKEL (reference sequence). CDR3: CASSRGVNTGELFF. In nucleotides, the CDR3 is TGTGCCAGCTCTCGGGGGGTAAACACCGGGGAGCTGTTTTTT.

The chain carries TRBV5-1 and TRBJ1-1, with D tentatively TRBD1 (6 bases). The germline gives CDR1 SGHRS, CDR2 YFSETQ. The V end was cut by 4 bases, the J end by 4 bases, with 14 bases between. CDR3 length: 14 amino acids. The DNA for the CDR3 is TGCGCCAGCAGCCAGGGACACCCGGGCACTGAAGCTTTCTTT. Amino acids: CASSQGHPGTEAFF.

V gene TRBV19 combines with J gene TRBJ1-1, with D uncertain. CDR1 is LNHDA, CDR2 SQIVND, per germline (reference sequence). V shed 2 bases and J shed 1 base, with 11 bases lying between them. The CDR3 has 15 amino acids. The CDR3 reads CASSINSGENTEAFF. CDR3 DNA sequence: TGTGCCAGTAGTATAAATTCCGGGGAGAACACTGAAGCTTTCTTT.

The chain uses TRBV3-1 (or the pseudogene TRBV3-2) and TRBJ2-5; possibly TRBD2 for D (6 bases). CDR1 LGHDT and CDR2 YNNKEL come from the germline V gene (reference sequence). The CDR3 runs 14 residues. V was clipped by 3 bases and J by 1 base, with 9 bases between them. CDR3 nucleotide sequence: TGTGCCAGCAGCCAGATGGGGGGCCAAGAGACCCAGTACTTC. This translates into CASSQMGGQETQYF.

The rearrangement uses TRBV25-1 and TRBJ2-7; D gene ambiguous. This CDR3 has 13 residues. The germline V and J ends were trimmed by 5 bases and 1 base, with 9 bases remaining between them. Germline CDR1 MGHDK, CDR2 SYGVNS. CDR3 sequence: CASSSGSSYEQYF. The CDR3 DNA is TGTGCCAGCAGTTCAGGATCTTCCTACGAGCAGTACTTC.

The chain uses TRBV5-5 and TRBJ1-3; no clear D gene. CDR3 size: 15 residues. Germline V gene sequence: CDR1 SGHKS, CDR2 YYEKEE (reference sequence). V gave up 5 bases and J gave up 8 bases, with 20 bases separating them. The CDR3 here is CASSKGLQGSDTIYF. The CDR3 nucleotides read TGTGCCAGCAGTAAAGGACTCCAAGGCTCGGACACCATATATTTT.

The chain is built from TRBV7-2 and TRBJ2-3; either TRBD1 or TRBD2 may supply D (5 bases each). The CDR3 sequence is 17 residues long. The germline gives CDR1 SGHTA, CDR2 FQGNSA. With 4 bases removed from V and 1 base from J, the gap between germline ends came to 18 bases. CDR3 protein: CASSSKLGAWGTDTQYF. DNA for the CDR3: TGTGCCAGCAGCTCTAAACTAGGGGCCTGGGGCACAGATACGCAGTATTTT. Filled out from reference TRBV7-2 and TRBJ2-3, the complete variable domain reads GAGVSQSPSNKVTEKGKDVELRCDPISGHTALYWYRQSLGQGLEFLIYFQGNSAPDKSGLPSDRFSAERTGGSVSTLTIQRTQQEDSAVYLCASSSKLGAWGTDTQYFGPGTRLTVL.

This chain uses TRBV28 with TRBJ2-4, with 7 bases lining up with TRBD1. The length of the CDR3 is 17 residues. V lost 5 bases to trimming and J lost 3 bases; unmatched junction nucleotides: 13. The germline V gene encodes CDR1 MDHEN and CDR2 SYDVKM. CDR3 DNA sequence: TGTGCCAGCAGTCTATCGACAGGGCGGTTCGGCAAAAACATTCAGTACTTC. Its translation is CASSLSTGRFGKNIQYF.

The chain is built from TRBV6-5 and TRBJ2-7; TRBD2 aligns across 7 bases. V was clipped by 0 bases and J by 6 bases; unmatched bases: 5. This CDR3 comprises 14 residues. Germline CDR1 is MNHEY and CDR2 is SVGAGI. The CDR3, as DNA: TGTGCCAGCAGTTACTCGGGGGGGACGAGCGAGCAGTACTTC. Translating gives CASSYSGGTSEQYF.

The rearrangement uses TRBV4-2 and TRBJ2-6; a possible D gene is TRBD1 (6 bases). Trimming took off 5 bases at V and 1 base at J, with 12 bases between the two ends. This CDR3 has 16 residues. The germline gives CDR1 LGHNA, CDR2 YNFKEQ. In DNA, the CDR3 is TGTGCCAGCAGCTCGCAAACAGGGTCTGGGGCCAACGTCCTGACTTTC. Its translation: CASSSQTGSGANVLTF.

The sample holds one count of this clone. The V and J genes are TRBV6-1 and TRBJ2-4; D could derive from TRBD1 or TRBD2 (6 bases each). The CDR3 length is 19 residues. Germline CDR1 is MNHNS and CDR2 is SASEGT. Trimming took off 1 base at V and 0 bases at J, with 19 bases between the two ends. The CDR3 region is CASSEEMWGADLAKNIQYF. The CDR3 DNA reads as TGTGCCAGCAGTGAAGAGATGTGGGGGGCAGATCTAGCCAAAAACATTCAGTACTTC.

This chain connects TRBV28 to TRBJ2-4; D remains unclear. Trimming cost V 7 bases and J 0 bases, with 19 bases left between them. The CDR3 has 17 amino acids. Germline CDR1 and CDR2: MDHEN and SYDVKM. The CDR3 here is CASTTFRASLAKNIQYF. The CDR3 DNA follows: TGTGCCAGCACCACTTTTAGAGCGTCGCTAGCCAAAAACATTCAGTACTTC.

J is TRBJ1-2 and V is TRBV6-5; 7 bases match TRBD1. CDR3 length equals 14 residues. V gave up 4 bases and J gave up 8 bases; unmatched junction bases: 10. Germline loops: CDR1 MNHEY, CDR2 SVGAGI. The DNA of the CDR3 is TGTGCCAGCAGTTCCCCGGGACAGCGTGTGGGCTACACCTTC. Residues: CASSSPGQRVGYTF.

This clone was recorded only once. This chain links TRBV28 with TRBJ1-4; D perhaps matches TRBD1 (6 bases). Germline values: CDR1 MDHEN, CDR2 SYDVKM. The CDR3 spans 17 residues. Trimming stripped 6 bases from V and 5 bases from J, with 22 bases between. Written as DNA, the CDR3 is TGTGCCAGCAGCCCCTTTGGGACGACAGGACGGAATGAAAAACTGTTTTTT. Its translation: CASSPFGTTGRNEKLFF.

The chain couples TRBV5-1 to TRBJ2-1; tentatively, D is TRBD1 (5 bases). The CDR3 covers 16 residues. V gave up 5 bases and J gave up 2 bases, with 17 bases separating them. Germline V gene lookup returns CDR1 SGHRS and CDR2 YFSETQ. DNA for the CDR3: TGCGCCAGCAGGGGGCCTACCGGACAAACCTACAATGAGCAGTTCTTC. Its translation is CASRGPTGQTYNEQFF.